This TCR beta chain was obtained from a study of technical replicates of blood from a handful of donors (dated 2017 in TCRdb). A word on this clone: Its antigen has not been determined. It has no much larger one-base neighbor in the sample; base qualities were not kept.

The library came from the immunoSEQ multiplex PCR assay. Sourced from immuneACCESS, this table was stored by TCRdb with only in-frame sequences that have V and J called. A share of the clones is absent; for the studies checked, an unresolved V gene accounts for under half, and the remainder has no known explanation. The table for this sample lists roughly 15,000 clones; roughly 80% of them were counted only once. The ten top clones hold approximately 12% of the sample. For this chain, trimming is 0 bases at the V end and 4 bases at the J end, and the number of junction bases without a gene match is 6. The CDR3 goes from the cysteine to the phenylalanine over 16 residues. Of all the DNA, just the CDR3 is kept, 48 bases in frame from base 1. Per the germline V gene, MNHEY is the CDR1 and SVGAGI is the CDR2.

This sequence originates from a human donor in good health. The sequenced sample consisted of PBMCs. The chain uses TRBV6-5 and TRBJ2-7; TRBD2 aligns with 10 central bases. CDR3 sequence: CASSYSRGLAEYEQYF. The sequenced DNA: TGTGCCAGCAGTTACTCGCGAGGACTAGCGGAATACGAGCAGTACTTC.